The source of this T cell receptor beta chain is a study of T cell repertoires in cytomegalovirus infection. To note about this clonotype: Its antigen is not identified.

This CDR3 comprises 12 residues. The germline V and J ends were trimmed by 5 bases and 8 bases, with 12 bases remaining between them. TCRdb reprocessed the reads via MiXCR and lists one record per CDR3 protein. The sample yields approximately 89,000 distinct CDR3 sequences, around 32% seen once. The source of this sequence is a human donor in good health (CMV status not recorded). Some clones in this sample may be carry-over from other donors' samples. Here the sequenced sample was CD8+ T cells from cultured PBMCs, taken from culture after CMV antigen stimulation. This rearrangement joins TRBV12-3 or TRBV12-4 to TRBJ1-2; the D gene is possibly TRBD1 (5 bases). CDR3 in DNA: TGTGCCAGCAGTCAGGGAGCGGGCGGCTACACCTTC. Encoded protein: CASSQGAGGYTF.